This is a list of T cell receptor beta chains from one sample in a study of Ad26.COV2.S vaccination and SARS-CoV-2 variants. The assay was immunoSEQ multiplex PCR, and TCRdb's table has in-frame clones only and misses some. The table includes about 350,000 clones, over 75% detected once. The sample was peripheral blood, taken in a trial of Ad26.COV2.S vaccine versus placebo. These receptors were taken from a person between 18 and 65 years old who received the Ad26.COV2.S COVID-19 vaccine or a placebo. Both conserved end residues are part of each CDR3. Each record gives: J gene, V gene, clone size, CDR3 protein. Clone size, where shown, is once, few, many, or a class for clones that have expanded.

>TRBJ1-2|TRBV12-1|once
CASSFNRGVRYGYTF
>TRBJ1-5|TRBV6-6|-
CASTPRQSGNQPQHF
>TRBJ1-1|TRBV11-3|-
CASSSTGTGATEAFF
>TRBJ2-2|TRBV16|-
CASSQGVRGVTGELFF
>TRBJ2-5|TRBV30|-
CAWSGHKPKETQYF
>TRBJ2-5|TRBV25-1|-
CASSERGRETQYF
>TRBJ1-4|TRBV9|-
CASSEGQGWEKLFF
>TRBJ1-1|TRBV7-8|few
CASSSPMNTEAFF
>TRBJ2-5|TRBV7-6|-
CASSYSGLAGRETQYF
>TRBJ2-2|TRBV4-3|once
CASSQDSLPGGWTGELFF
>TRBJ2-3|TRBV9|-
CASSVGPASTDTQYF
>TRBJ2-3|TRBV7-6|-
CASSLYGGRPDTQYF
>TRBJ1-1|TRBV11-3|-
CASSLMGDESEAFF
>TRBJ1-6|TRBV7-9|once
CASSFGADYNSPLHF
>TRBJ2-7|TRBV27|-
CASSFAQGIGYEQYF